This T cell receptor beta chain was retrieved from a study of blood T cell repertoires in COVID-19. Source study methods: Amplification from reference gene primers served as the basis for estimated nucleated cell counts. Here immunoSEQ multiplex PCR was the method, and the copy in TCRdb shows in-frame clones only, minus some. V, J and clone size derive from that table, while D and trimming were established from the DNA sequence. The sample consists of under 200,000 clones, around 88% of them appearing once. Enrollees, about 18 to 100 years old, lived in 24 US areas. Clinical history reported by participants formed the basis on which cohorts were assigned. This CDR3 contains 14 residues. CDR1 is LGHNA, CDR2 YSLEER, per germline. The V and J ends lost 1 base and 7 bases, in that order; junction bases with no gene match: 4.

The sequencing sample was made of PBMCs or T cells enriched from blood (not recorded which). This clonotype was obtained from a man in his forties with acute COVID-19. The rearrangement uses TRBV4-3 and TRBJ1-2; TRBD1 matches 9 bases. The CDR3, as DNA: TGCGCCAGCAGCCAAGCCGGGACAGGGCCTGGCTACACCTTC. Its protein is CASSQAGTGPGYTF.